This record covers a single TCR beta chain. Patients of the Seattle cohort, enrolled during active infection, were followed longitudinally. In the original analysis: For nucleated cells, counts were estimated from reference gene primer amplification. The method was immunoSEQ multiplex PCR; TCRdb's version includes in-frame clones alone and lacks a portion of them. V, J and clone size are taken as reported in that table, and D and trimming were inferred from the DNA itself. The table records 150,000 to 200,000 clones, around 75% of them present only once. This specimen comes from a study of blood T cell repertoires in COVID-19. Study background: Acute and convalescent COVID-19 samples came from the United States, Italy and Spain. Sample material is recorded as cDNA or gDNA derived from T cells, B-cell-depleted T cells, or PBMCs.

Germline-derived CDR1 and CDR2 are LGHNA and YSLEER. The CDR3 length is 13 residues. Trimming took off 0 bases at V and 2 bases at J, with 4 bases between the two ends. The receptor comes from a woman aged 40 to 49 with COVID-19, enrolled during active disease. V is TRBV4-3 and J is TRBJ1-2; D not certain. The sequenced material came from peripheral blood. CDR3 protein: CASSQDRNYGYTF. Written as DNA, the CDR3 is TGCGCCAGCAGCCAAGACAGGAACTATGGCTACACCTTC.